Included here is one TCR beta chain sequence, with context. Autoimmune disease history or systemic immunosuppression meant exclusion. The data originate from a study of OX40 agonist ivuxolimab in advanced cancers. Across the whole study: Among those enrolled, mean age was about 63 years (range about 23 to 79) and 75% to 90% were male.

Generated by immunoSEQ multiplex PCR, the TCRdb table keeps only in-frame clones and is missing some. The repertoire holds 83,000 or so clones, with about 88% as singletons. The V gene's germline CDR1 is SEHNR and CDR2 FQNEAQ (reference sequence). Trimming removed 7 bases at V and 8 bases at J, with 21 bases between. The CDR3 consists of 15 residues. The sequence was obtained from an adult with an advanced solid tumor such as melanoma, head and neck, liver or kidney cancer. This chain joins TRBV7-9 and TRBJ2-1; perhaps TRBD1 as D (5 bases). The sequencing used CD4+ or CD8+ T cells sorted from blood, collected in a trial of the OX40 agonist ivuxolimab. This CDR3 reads CASTLLGAAKDEQFF. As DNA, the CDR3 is TGTGCCAGCACGCTCTTAGGGGCCGCGAAAGATGAGCAGTTCTTC. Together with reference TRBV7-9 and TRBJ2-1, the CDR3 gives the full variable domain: DTGVSQNPRHKITKRGQNVTFRCDPISEHNRLYWYRQTLGQGPEFLTYFQNEAQLEKSRLLSDRFSAERPKGSFSTLEIQRTEQGDSAMYLCASTLLGAAKDEQFFGPGTRLTVL.